This T cell receptor beta chain was sequenced during a study of cytomegalovirus exposure and HLA in healthy donors. J was trimmed by 7 bases and V by 8 bases; bases with no gene match: 19. Germline assignment: CDR1 SNHLY and CDR2 FYNNEI. The CDR3 sequence is 16 residues long. The PCR ran on 60 Vbeta and 13 Jbeta primers. TCRdb keeps only in-frame clones here, not all; method: immunoSEQ multiplex PCR. The sample has roughly 200,000 clones, roughly 79% seen once; the top ten hold around 1.9%. The origin of this receptor is a man aged 25 to 40 in good health and CMV-seronegative. The sequenced sample was PBMCs. This chain joins TRBV2 and TRBJ1-1; TRBD1 matches at 7 bases. CDR3 in DNA: TGTGCCAGCTGGGACCCCGGGACAGTTGGGGGCAGTGAAGCTTTCTTT. Translated, it gives CASWDPGTVGGSEAFF.